These T cell receptor beta chains were read from a single sample in a study of blood T cell repertoires in COVID-19. Here immunoSEQ multiplex PCR was the method, and the copy in TCRdb shows in-frame clones only, minus some. Among approximately 240,000 clones listed, 85% to 90% were seen once. The sequenced sample consisted of PBMCs or T cells enriched from blood (not recorded which). All receptors come from a woman between 18 and 29 years old in a cohort exposed to, infected with or recovered from COVID-19 (not recorded which). CDR3s include the opening cysteine and the closing phenylalanine or tryptophan. The D gene is left open where the match is weak. A clone size is listed for some rows: how often the clone was seen (once, few, many), or a class if it is expanded.

V gene	clone size	J gene	D gene	CDR3 protein	CDR3 DNA
TRBV24-1	NA	TRBJ2-5	TRBD1	CATSDTKKGGSETQYF	TGTGCCACCAGTGATACGAAAAAAGGGGGCAGCGAGACCCAGTACTTC
TRBV7-2	NA	TRBJ2-1	NA	CASSLRLESNEQFF	TGTGCCAGCAGCTTAAGACTAGAAAGCAATGAGCAGTTCTTC
TRBV7-8	NA	TRBJ2-3	TRBD1	CASSPYGTGDSWADTQYF	TGTGCCAGCAGCCCCTACGGGACAGGTGACAGTTGGGCAGATACGCAGTATTTT
TRBV19	NA	TRBJ1-3	NA	CASQQAHSGNTIYF	TGTGCCAGTCAGCAGGCCCACTCTGGAAACACCATATATTTT
TRBV14	NA	TRBJ2-1	NA	CASSRDFSYNEQFF	TGTGCCAGCAGCCGGGACTTCTCCTACAATGAGCAGTTCTTC
TRBV29-1	NA	TRBJ1-1	TRBD1	CSAGRDSDTEAFF	TGCAGCGCGGGAAGGGACAGTGACACTGAAGCTTTCTTT
TRBV7-6	NA	TRBJ1-1	TRBD1	CASSLGTGRDTEAFF	TGTGCCAGCAGCTTAGGGACAGGGCGGGACACTGAAGCTTTCTTT
TRBV19	NA	TRBJ2-7	TRBD1	CASSKGQGAWEQYF	TGTGCCAGTAGCAAGGGACAGGGGGCGTGGGAGCAGTACTTC
TRBV18	NA	TRBJ1-3	TRBD1	CASSVLPGQGGIDTIYF	TGTGCCAGCTCAGTACTGCCGGGACAGGGCGGTATTGACACCATATATTTT
TRBV5-6	NA	TRBJ2-3	TRBD2	CASSLVAGATDTQYF	TGTGCCAGCAGCTTGGTAGCGGGGGCCACAGATACGCAGTATTTT
TRBV7-6	NA	TRBJ1-3	NA	CASSAQQGLTGNTIYF	TGTGCCAGCAGCGCCCAACAGGGCCTAACTGGAAACACCATATATTTT
TRBV4-1	NA	TRBJ2-7	TRBD1	CASSQRGTGEREQYF	TGCGCCAGCAGCCAACGAGGGACAGGGGAACGCGAGCAGTACTTC
TRBV6-5	once	TRBJ1-2	NA	CASRRTALSYGYTF	TGTGCCAGCAGGAGGACAGCTCTATCCTATGGCTACACCTTC
TRBV11-3	few	TRBJ1-5	NA	CASSRGGGLDQPQHF	TGTGCCAGCAGCCGGGGAGGAGGGTTGGATCAGCCCCAGCATTTT
TRBV28	NA	TRBJ2-3	TRBD2	CASSSTSGSVDTQYF	TGTGCCAGCAGTTCGACTAGCGGGAGTGTAGATACGCAGTATTTT
TRBV7-8	NA	TRBJ1-1	NA	CASSLRGSGTEAFF	TGTGCCAGCAGCTTAAGGGGAAGTGGCACTGAAGCTTTCTTT
TRBV5-6	NA	TRBJ2-1	NA	CASSLGDNYNEQFF	TGTGCCAGCAGCTTGGGGGACAACTACAATGAGCAGTTCTTC
TRBV6-1	NA	TRBJ1-2	NA	CASSESSNYGYTF	TGTGCCAGCAGTGAATCATCCAACTATGGCTACACCTTC
TRBV6-5	NA	TRBJ1-5	NA	CASSWTMQGNQPQHF	TGTGCCAGCAGTTGGACAATGCAAGGCAATCAGCCCCAGCATTTT
TRBV25-1	once	TRBJ1-5	TRBD1	CASSQGPGGNQPQHF	TGTGCCAGCTCACAGGGGCCGGGTGGCAATCAGCCCCAGCATTTT
TRBV14	NA	TRBJ2-5	TRBD2	CASSQDWGTSVRETQYF	TGTGCCAGCAGCCAAGACTGGGGGACTAGCGTTCGGGAGACCCAGTACTTC
TRBV4-1	NA	TRBJ1-6	TRBD1	CASSQPGQGNSPLHF	TGCGCCAGCAGCCAGCCGGGACAGGGGAATTCACCCCTCCACTTT
TRBV9	NA	TRBJ2-2	TRBD2	CASTSLRGTSDTGELFF	TGTGCCAGCACCTCACTCCGAGGGACTAGTGACACCGGGGAGCTGTTTTTT
TRBV6-5	once	TRBJ1-2	NA	CASSYSKLSGDYGYTF	TGTGCCAGCAGTTACTCGAAGTTGTCGGGGGACTATGGCTACACCTTC
TRBV6-5	NA	TRBJ1-1	TRBD1	CASNPGGYTEAFF	TGTGCCAGCAACCCAGGGGGGTACACTGAAGCTTTCTTT
TRBV11-2	NA	TRBJ2-7	TRBD1	CASSPRGGTGDEQYF	TGTGCCAGCAGCCCTAGAGGGGGGACAGGAGACGAGCAGTACTTC
TRBV3-1/TRBV3-2	NA	TRBJ2-7	NA	CASSQDYGQGNEQYF	TGTGCCAGCAGCCAAGATTATGGCCAGGGGAACGAGCAGTACTTC
TRBV28	NA	TRBJ2-1	TRBD2	CASIPFLTSGSYNEQFF	TGTGCCAGCATCCCCTTCCTTACTAGCGGGAGTTACAATGAGCAGTTCTTC
TRBV28	NA	TRBJ1-2	NA	CASSLWLTNYGYTF	TGTGCCAGCAGTTTGTGGCTCACCAATTATGGCTACACCTTC
TRBV6-5	NA	TRBJ2-1	NA	CASRSGSRSYNEQFF	TGTGCCAGCAGGTCAGGGTCCCGCTCCTACAATGAGCAGTTCTTC
TRBV6-5	once	TRBJ2-7	TRBD1	CASSTPGTGAYEQYF	TGTGCCAGCAGTACCCCCGGGACAGGGGCCTACGAGCAGTACTTC
TRBV5-1	NA	TRBJ1-4	NA	CASSVGAEDEKLFF	TGCGCCAGCAGCGTGGGGGCAGAAGATGAAAAACTGTTTTTT
TRBV3-1/TRBV3-2	once	TRBJ1-2	NA	CASSPDSVYGYTF	TGTGCCAGCAGCCCGGACAGTGTCTATGGCTACACCTTC
TRBV28	NA	TRBJ1-1	TRBD1	CASSLMDRVAEAFF	TGTGCCAGCAGTTTGATGGACAGGGTCGCTGAAGCTTTCTTT
TRBV25-1	NA	TRBJ2-3	NA	CASSDIKAGQVFTDTQYF	TGTGCCAGCAGTGACATTAAAGCGGGACAGGTGTTCACAGATACGCAGTATTTT
TRBV19	NA	TRBJ2-5	TRBD1	CASSRQGGVETQYF	TGTGCCAGTAGCCGACAGGGGGGGGTGGAGACCCAGTACTTC
TRBV7-6	NA	TRBJ1-1	TRBD1	CASSPRQGNTEAFF	TGTGCCAGCAGCCCCAGACAGGGAAACACTGAAGCTTTCTTT
TRBV15	NA	TRBJ1-3	NA	CATSRPDSFSGNTIYF	TGTGCCACCAGCAGACCGGACAGCTTCTCTGGAAACACCATATATTTT
TRBV28	NA	TRBJ2-7	NA	CASSSGGGDSYEQYF	TGTGCCAGCAGTTCTGGTGGCGGGGACTCCTACGAGCAGTACTTC
TRBV5-1	NA	TRBJ1-4	TRBD1	CASRLTGGERGNEKLFF	TGCGCCAGCAGACTTACAGGGGGCGAGCGTGGGAATGAAAAACTGTTTTTT
TRBV18	NA	TRBJ2-7	TRBD2	CASSPGQGWKAGSYEQYF	TGTGCCAGCTCACCAGGGCAGGGTTGGAAAGCGGGATCGTACGAGCAGTACTTC
TRBV27	NA	TRBJ2-6	NA	CASSFEPVNVLTF	TGTGCCAGCAGTTTCGAGCCCGTAAACGTCCTGACTTTC
TRBV6-5	NA	TRBJ1-5	NA	CASSLDRRDQPQHF	TGTGCCAGCAGCCTAGACAGAAGAGATCAGCCCCAGCATTTT
TRBV30	NA	TRBJ2-3	NA	CAWSAQSSTDTQYF	TGTGCCTGGAGTGCCCAGTCTAGCACAGATACGCAGTATTTT
TRBV9	few	TRBJ1-1	NA	CASSVTVNTEAFF	TGTGCCAGCAGCGTTACGGTGAACACTGAAGCTTTCTTT
TRBV4-1	NA	TRBJ1-2	TRBD1	CATRTGAGDGYTF	TGCGCCACCCGGACAGGGGCGGGGGATGGCTACACCTTC
TRBV21-1	NA	TRBJ1-1	NA	CASSKLGGTGGRVKAFF	TGTGCCAGCAGCAAATTAGGCGGGACAGGGGGTCGGGTCAAAGCTTTCTTT
TRBV12-2	NA	TRBJ2-7	NA	CASRSPRGKTYEQYF	TGTGCAAGTCGCTCCCCCAGGGGGAAAACCTACGAGCAGTACTTC
TRBV28	NA	TRBJ1-4	NA	CASSFRGIGTNEKLFF	TGTGCCAGCAGTTTCAGGGGTATTGGAACTAATGAAAAACTGTTTTTT
TRBV19	few	TRBJ1-1	TRBD1	CASSPRTGRTEAFF	TGTGCCAGTAGTCCCCGGACAGGGAGGACTGAAGCTTTCTTT
TRBV6-1	NA	TRBJ1-5	TRBD1	CASSEASGTGFQPQHF	TGTGCCAGCAGTGAAGCCTCCGGGACAGGGTTTCAGCCCCAGCATTTT
TRBV7-9	NA	TRBJ1-1	TRBD1	CASSLEAGRGTEAFF	TGTGCCAGCAGCTTAGAAGCGGGCAGGGGGACTGAAGCTTTCTTT
TRBV6-5	NA	TRBJ2-7	NA	CASKRGQHRGEQYF	TGTGCCAGCAAGAGAGGACAGCATCGGGGCGAGCAGTACTTC